The 14 T cell receptor beta chains below all came from one sample that was sequenced in a study of blood T cells in healthy people across ages. Alongside a J-beta primer mix, a sample-barcoded 5' primer served in a second PCR lasting roughly 7 to 11 cycles. MiXCR, applied by TCRdb to the 5' RACE reads, yields one record per CDR3 protein. The sample gives roughly 730,000 distinct CDR3 sequences, more than 55% of which show up once; about 26% is in the top ten. Sequenced: blood. The source of these receptors is a man in his forties or fifties in good health.

CDR3: CASSGGQGTYNTQYF. In nucleotides, the CDR3 is TGCGCCAGCAGCGGGGGACAGGGAACATATAATACGCAGTATTTT. The rearrangement links TRBV5-1 to TRBJ2-3; TRBD1 matches at 9 bases. J lost 7 bases, V lost 4 bases, and 10 bases had no gene match. Germline V gives CDR1 SGHRS, CDR2 YFSETQ. The CDR3 length is 15 residues.

The chain links TRBV6-5 to TRBJ2-4; 7 bases are a match to TRBD2. The J call may be mistaken, given a closer DNA end match to TRBJ2-7. The CDR3 spans 14 residues. The germline V gene encodes CDR1 MNHEY and CDR2 SVGAGI. The CDR3 nucleotides are TGTGCCAGCAGTCACGGGACTAAACTCTACGAGCAGTACTTC. Amino acid sequence: CASSHGTKLYEQYF.

The chain uses TRBV20-1 and TRBJ2-1; 11 nucleotides agree with TRBD1. The J call may be wrong; the DNA end is better matched by TRBJ2-7. The CDR3 contains 20 residues. Germline V gene data show CDR1 as DFQATT and CDR2 as SNEGSKA (reference sequence). The CDR3 nucleotides are TGCAGTGCTAGACCCCAATGGGGACAGGGGGGGGTCTCCACCTACAATGAGCAGTACTTC. As protein: CSARPQWGQGGVSTYNEQYF.

As DNA, the CDR3 is TGTGCCAGCAGAGCCGGGACAGGACTGCTAACACATGGCTACACCTTC. It translates to CASRAGTGLLTHGYTF. The chain joins TRBV9 to TRBJ1-2; 8 positions match TRBD1. This CDR3 comprises 16 residues. V lost 5 bases, J lost 6 bases, and 15 bases stayed unmatched. Germline V gene sequence: CDR1 SGDLS, CDR2 YYNGEE. Full variable domain (remainder filled in from reference TRBV9 and TRBJ1-2): DSGVTQTPKHLITATGQRVTLRCSPRSGDLSVYWYQQSLDQGLQFLIQYYNGEERAKGNILERFSAQQFPDLHSELNLSSLELGDSALYFCASRAGTGLLTHGYTFGSGTRLTVV.

The chain joins TRBV7-9 to TRBJ1-6; D is perhaps TRBD1 (5 bases). The V gene lost 5 bases and the J gene lost 3 bases, with 8 bases spanning the gap. Per the germline V gene, CDR1 is SEHNR and CDR2 is FQNEAQ (reference sequence). The CDR3 sequence is 14 residues long. In nucleotides, the CDR3 is TGTGCCAGCAGCGGGGACGGCTATAATTCACCCCTCCACTTT. Translating gives CASSGDGYNSPLHF.

The chain recombines TRBV4-1 with TRBJ2-7; 13 bases are a match to TRBD2. The junction had 7 bases not matched to a gene; V was cut back by 0 bases and J by 5 bases. CDR1 MGHRA and CDR2 YSYEKL come from the germline V gene. CDR3 length: 17 amino acids. The CDR3 loop is CASSQDIGLAGVHEQYF. The CDR3 coding sequence is TGCGCCAGCAGCCAAGACATCGGACTAGCGGGAGTCCACGAGCAGTACTTC.

This clonotype was counted only a few times. The chain combines TRBV3-1 with TRBJ2-1; D is unclear. Per germline, CDR1 LGHDT and CDR2 YNNKEL (reference sequence). This CDR3 region has 12 residues. V was cut by 3 bases and J by 4 bases, with 4 bases left in between. CDR3 sequence: CASSQRYNEQFF. The CDR3 region has the DNA TGTGCCAGCAGCCAGAGGTACAATGAGCAGTTCTTC.

The chain carries TRBV27 and TRBJ1-2; no clear D gene. V lost 5 bases, J lost 8 bases, and 9 bases lay in between. Germline loops: CDR1 MNHEY, CDR2 SMNVEV (reference sequence). This CDR3 region has 11 residues. Here the CDR3 DNA reads TGTGCCAGCAGTCACGGCCGGGGCTACACCTTC. Translation gives CASSHGRGYTF.

CDR3 protein: CASSFGTGRYEQFF. The CDR3 region has the DNA TGTGCCAGCAGTTTCGGGACAGGGAGATATGAGCAGTTCTTC. The chain joins TRBV12-3 or TRBV12-4 to TRBJ2-1, with 9 bases identical to TRBD1. This CDR3 comprises 14 residues. V trimming: 3 bases; J trimming: 8 bases; junction bases outside the gene matches: 5.

The rearrangement uses TRBV28 and TRBJ2-3; tentatively, D is TRBD1 (5 bases). The CDR3 length is 13 residues. The germline gives CDR1 MDHEN, CDR2 SYDVKM. Deletions cut 9 bases from V and 2 bases from J, with 12 bases between. The DNA of the CDR3 is TGTGCCAGTTTTCGCAGGGACACAGATACGCAGTATTTT. Protein sequence: CASFRRDTDTQYF.

The genes are TRBV7-8 and TRBJ2-5; D not resolved. The CDR3 runs 16 residues. CDR1 is SGHVS, CDR2 FQNEAQ, per germline. Deletions cut 7 bases from V and 2 bases from J, with 20 bases between. This CDR3 reads CASIPIRHFIQETQYF. In DNA, the CDR3 is TGTGCCAGCATCCCGATACGGCACTTCATTCAAGAGACCCAGTACTTC. Filled out from reference TRBV7-8 and TRBJ2-5, the complete variable domain reads GAGVSQSPRYKVAKRGQDVALRCDPISGHVSLFWYQQALGQGPEFLTYFQNEAQLDKSGLPSDRFFAERPEGSVSTLKIQRTQQEDSAVYLCASIPIRHFIQETQYFGPGTRLLVL.

The chain recombines TRBV3-1 with TRBJ1-1; D unclear. CDR1 and CDR2 (germline): LGHDT, YNNKEL (reference sequence). Between the trimmed V and J ends, which lost 1 base and 6 bases, there was a span of 9 bases. This CDR3 contains 13 residues. This chain's CDR3 is CASSQGQAAEAFF. The CDR3 DNA is TGTGCCAGCAGCCAAGGCCAGGCAGCTGAAGCTTTCTTT.

This chain joins TRBV29-1 and TRBJ2-3, with 7 bases lining up with TRBD2. The CDR3 consists of 14 residues. Germline trimming cut 4 bases from V and 4 bases from J; bases unmatched to any gene: 8. Germline V CDR1 and CDR2: SQVTM, ANQGSEA. The CDR3 bases are TGCAGCGTTGGGGGGGGGACGACGGCAGATACGCAGTATTTT. Its translation is CSVGGGTTADTQYF.

This clonotype has just one count. The chain is built from TRBV7-8 and TRBJ1-2, with D possibly matching TRBD1 (5 bases). The CDR3 is 14 amino acids. The germline V gene encodes CDR1 SGHVS and CDR2 FQNEAQ. The ends were cut back, 5 bases at V and 4 bases at J, with 14 bases in the middle. The CDR3 loop reads CASSDTVGRYGYTF. The CDR3 DNA follows: TGTGCCAGCAGCGACACTGTGGGACGCTATGGCTACACCTTC.